The clone carrying this T cell receptor beta chain was detected a few times. Its specificity is not known. Donors consisted of healthy bone marrow donors. The PCR used 60 Vbeta and 13 Jbeta primers. Only in-frame clones appear in the TCRdb table, and some are missing; sequencing was by immunoSEQ multiplex PCR. The table includes about 130,000 clones, roughly 8.3% detected once. This specimen comes from a study of cytomegalovirus exposure and HLA in healthy donors. Germline V gene data show CDR1 as DFQATT and CDR2 as SNEGSKA (reference sequence). V was pared by 5 bases and J by 7 bases, with 6 bases between. CDR3 length: 10 amino acids. Study-level points and caveats: DRB1 showed the most TCR associations and HLA-C the fewest in a later analysis, as rates varied by HLA locus.

The sample comprised PBMCs. The clonotype comes from a man aged 40-50 years in good health and CMV-seronegative. This chain links TRBV20-1 with TRBJ2-1; D unresolved. This CDR3 is CSARRNEQFF. DNA of the CDR3: TGCAGTGCTCGCAGGAATGAGCAGTTCTTC.